This T cell receptor (beta chain) is drawn from a study of blood T cell repertoires in COVID-19. Turning to the study itself: The origin of the acute and convalescent COVID-19 samples was the United States, Italy and Spain. The analysed material was cDNA or gDNA that came from T cells, B-cell-depleted T cells, or PBMCs.

Germline V lookup: CDR1 GTSNPN, CDR2 SVGIG (reference sequence). The CDR3 covers 15 residues. V gave up 4 bases and J gave up 2 bases, with 14 bases separating them. How the authors handled the data: Amplified reference gene primers provided the basis for estimating nucleated cell counts. Profiling relied on immunoSEQ multiplex PCR, and the TCRdb table lists in-frame clones only, not all of them. From that table come the V and J calls and clone size; the DNA was used to work out D and trimming. The data contain approximately 150,000 clones, more than 80% of them singletons. Seattle patients were enrolled during active infection and followed longitudinally.

This clonotype was sampled from a woman between 55 and 75 years old with COVID-19, enrolled during active disease. The specimen sequenced was peripheral blood. This chain uses TRBV30 with TRBJ1-4, with D tentatively TRBD1 (6 bases). This chain's CDR3 is CAWNGGYETNEKLFF. The CDR3 DNA is TGTGCCTGGAATGGGGGCTATGAGACTAATGAAAAACTGTTTTTT.